The 22 T cell receptor beta chains presented below share a single source sample, sequenced in a study of vaccination and CD4 T cells after COVID-19. These receptors lack a known antigen. At the Johns Hopkins FTIC core, DNA taken from cultured CD4+ T cells was sequenced by way of the Oncomine TCR Beta short-read assay. TCRdb re-derived calls from the PCR reads in MiXCR, one entry per CDR3 protein. The sample lists 18,000 or so distinct CDR3 sequences; approximately 57% were seen once. Treatment indicated: roughly 10-day PBMC culture with coronavirus spike peptide pools or control peptides (ViraFEST assay). The sequencing here drew on CD4+ T cells from blood, cultured in vitro, taken before SARS-CoV-2 vaccination. These receptors came from a human donor who had recovered from COVID-19.

This clonotype was recorded once. V and J are TRBV7-2 and TRBJ2-4, with D hard to call. The CDR3 extends over 14 amino acids. V was shortened by 0 bases and J by 4 bases, with 7 bases between the two germline ends. Germline V gene sequence: CDR1 SGHTA, CDR2 FQGNSA. The CDR3 protein is CASSLALQKNIQYF. As DNA, the CDR3 is TGTGCCAGCAGCTTAGCTTTACAGAAAAACATTCAGTACTTC.

The chain uses TRBV28 and TRBJ2-5; tentative D call: TRBD1 (5 bases). This CDR3 is built from 12 residues. Trimming cost V 5 bases and J 10 bases, with 14 bases left between them. Germline lookup yields CDR1 MDHEN and CDR2 SYDVKM. The CDR3 loop is CASSLLRDSQYF. CDR3 coding DNA: TGTGCCAGCAGTCTATTAAGAGACAGCCAGTACTTC.

This clonotype was observed a handful of times. This chain joins TRBV7-8 and TRBJ2-1; D is uncertain. The germline CDR1 and CDR2 sequences are SGHVS and FQNEAQ. V lost 1 base, J lost 12 bases, and 10 bases lay in between. CDR3 size: 12 residues. The CDR3 DNA follows: TGTGCCAGCAGCTTAGATGGAGTACGGCAGTTCTTC. Translating gives CASSLDGVRQFF.

The V and J genes are TRBV6-5 and TRBJ1-6, with 10 nucleotides matching TRBD1. CDR1 is MNHEY and CDR2 is SVGAGI in the germline V gene. The CDR3 is 15 amino acids. V lost 4 bases, J lost 8 bases, and 5 bases stayed unmatched. DNA of the CDR3: TGTGCCAGCAGTTTCTCGACAGGGGGCTATTCACCCCTCCACTTT. As protein: CASSFSTGGYSPLHF.

This clonotype is classed as medium-sized. V gene TRBV27 combines with J gene TRBJ2-1; TRBD2 matches 10 bases. CDR3 length: 16 residues. The germline V gene encodes CDR1 MNHEY and CDR2 SMNVEV (reference sequence). Trimming cost V 5 bases and J 8 bases; bases outside gene matches: 12. DNA of the CDR3: TGTGCCAGCAGTCCCAGAAGCGGGAGGGCCGGCGATGAGCAGTTCTTC. Translated, it gives CASSPRSGRAGDEQFF.

V usage is TRBV7-4 and J usage is TRBJ2-7; D might be TRBD1 or TRBD2, each matching 5 bases. Germline V gene sequence: CDR1 SGHVT, CDR2 SQSDAQ. This CDR3 region has 15 residues. V was pared by 5 bases and J by 0 bases, with 14 bases between. CDR3 residues: CASSKGTESSYEQYF. Written as DNA, the CDR3 is TGTGCCAGCAGCAAGGGGACGGAGAGCTCCTACGAGCAGTACTTC.

This clonotype was counted only a few times. This chain joins TRBV6-4 and TRBJ2-2, with D maybe TRBD2 (5 bases). V dropped 3 bases and J dropped 3 bases, with 5 bases sitting between them. CDR3 length: 13 residues. The germline V gene encodes CDR1 MRHNA and CDR2 SNTAGT. DNA of the CDR3: TGTGCCAGCAGTGAGCGGGACACCGGGGAGCTGTTTTTT. Protein sequence: CASSERDTGELFF.

The chain joins TRBV6-2 or TRBV6-3 to TRBJ2-1, with D unresolved. Germline CDR1 is MNHEY and CDR2 is SVGEGT. The CDR3 totals 14 residues. Trimming removed 6 bases from V and 6 bases from J, with 15 bases in between. The CDR3: CASSLRITGNEQFF. Here the CDR3 DNA reads TGTGCCAGCAGCTTACGAATCACGGGCAATGAGCAGTTCTTC.

This chain connects TRBV20-1 to TRBJ2-7; D perhaps matches TRBD2 (5 bases). CDR1 and CDR2 (germline): DFQATT, SNEGSKA (reference sequence). Trimming shortened V by 1 base and J by 2 bases, and 12 bases separated the two germline ends. The length of the CDR3 is 14 residues. CDR3 region: CSARVPSGTYEQYF. In DNA, the CDR3 is TGCAGTGCTAGAGTCCCCTCCGGGACCTACGAGCAGTACTTC.

The chain uses TRBV6-1 and TRBJ2-5, with a possible D match to TRBD2 (6 bases). This CDR3 is built from 13 residues. Germline V CDR1 and CDR2: MNHNS, SASEGT. V shed 6 bases and J shed 1 base, with 9 bases lying between them. CDR3 loop: CASSRGLQETQYF. DNA for the CDR3: TGTGCCAGCAGCCGGGGACTCCAAGAGACCCAGTACTTC.

CDR3: CASSFSSGREETQYF. The CDR3 DNA is TGTGCCAGCAGCTTTTCTAGCGGGAGGGAAGAGACCCAGTACTTC. This chain joins TRBV5-4 and TRBJ2-5, with 12 bases matching TRBD2. The CDR3 totals 15 residues. CDR1 and CDR2 (germline): SGHNT, YYREEE (reference sequence). After removal of 2 bases from V and 3 bases from J, the junction contained 2 bases not matched to a gene.

This clonotype has a handful of counts. J is TRBJ1-6 and V is TRBV27; maybe TRBD1 (6 bases). Germline V lookup: CDR1 MNHEY, CDR2 SMNVEV (reference sequence). CDR3 size: 14 residues. Trimming shortened V by 6 bases and J by 5 bases, and 11 bases separated the two germline ends. CDR3 DNA: TGTGCCAGCAGAGGGGGTACTGATAATTCACCCCTCCACTTT. As protein: CASRGGTDNSPLHF.

The table lists this clonotype with a few counts. The chain recombines TRBV6-1 with TRBJ2-1; D is unresolved. V lost 7 bases to trimming and J lost 11 bases, with 15 bases between them. The CDR3 is made up of 12 amino acids. The germline CDR1 and CDR2 sequences are MNHNS and SASEGT. The CDR3, as DNA: TGTGCCAGCACCGACTCCGTATCTCAGCAGTTCTTC. Its translation: CASTDSVSQQFF.

This clonotype turned up a few times. The genes are TRBV7-3 and TRBJ2-5; D is uncertain. Trimming left V 1 base short and J 5 bases short, with 8 bases between. The CDR3 runs to 13 residues. Germline V gene data show CDR1 as SGHTA and CDR2 as FQGTGA. CDR3 in DNA: TGTGCCAGCAGCTTAAGGATGGGGGAGACCCAGTACTTC. This translates into CASSLRMGETQYF.

J is TRBJ2-5 and V is TRBV12-3 or TRBV12-4, with a weak D call TRBD1 (6 bases). The CDR3 sequence is 14 residues long. Trimming left V 6 bases short and J 1 base short, with 12 bases between. CDR3 DNA sequence: TGTGCCAGCAGCGCAACAGGGATCCAAGAGACCCAGTACTTC. Protein: CASSATGIQETQYF.

V and J are TRBV7-3 and TRBJ2-1, with D tentatively TRBD1 or TRBD2 (6 bases each). Germline CDR1 is SGHTA and CDR2 is FQGTGA. The CDR3 covers 17 residues. Trimming took off 0 bases at V and 0 bases at J, with 12 bases between the two ends. The CDR3 DNA is TGTGCCAGCAGCTTAACGGGGGGCGCAAGCTCCTACAATGAGCAGTTCTTC. Protein: CASSLTGGASSYNEQFF.

V and J are TRBV6-1 and TRBJ2-5, with 7 bases identical to TRBD1. Per germline, CDR1 MNHNS and CDR2 SASEGT. The trim removed 4 bases at V and 5 bases at J, leaving 10 bases unmatched. The CDR3 extends over 15 amino acids. CDR3 nucleotide sequence: TGTGCCAGCAGTGCTACCGGGACAGCGGTTGAGACCCAGTACTTC. Encoded protein: CASSATGTAVETQYF.

This clonotype was found a few times. The chain couples TRBV6-1 to TRBJ2-5, with no clear D. Germline lookup yields CDR1 MNHNS and CDR2 SASEGT. The CDR3 runs 15 residues. The V end lost 2 bases, the J end lost 5 bases, and 15 bases lay between the germline ends. CDR3 nucleotide sequence: TGTGCCAGCAGTGAACGGAGTGACGGTCGGGAGACCCAGTACTTC. Protein sequence: CASSERSDGRETQYF.

V is TRBV5-1 and J is TRBJ2-1; D remains unclear. This CDR3 has 15 amino acids. Trimming removed 1 base from V and 3 bases from J, with 11 bases in between. The germline V gene has CDR1 SGHRS and CDR2 YFSETQ. The CDR3 DNA sequence: TGCGCCAGCAGCTTGTTCCCTGGAGACTACAATGAGCAGTTCTTC. The encoded protein is CASSLFPGDYNEQFF. Supplemented by reference TRBV5-1 and TRBJ2-1, the full variable domain reads KAGVTQTPRYLIKTRGQQVTLSCSPISGHRSVSWYQQTPGQGLQFLFEYFSETQRNKGNFPGRFSGRQFSNSRSEMNVSTLELGDSALYLCASSLFPGDYNEQFFGPGTRLTVL.

The chain combines TRBV20-1 with TRBJ2-3; 10 positions agree with TRBD2. The CDR3 totals 15 residues. CDR1 is DFQATT, CDR2 SNEGSKA, per germline (reference sequence). The V and J ends lost 6 bases and 2 bases, in that order; junction bases with no gene match: 8. The CDR3 nucleotides are TGCAGTGCCGAGGCTAGCGGGAGATCCACAGATACGCAGTATTTT. It encodes CSAEASGRSTDTQYF.

V gene TRBV28 combines with J gene TRBJ2-7; no definite D call. The CDR3 runs 15 residues. V shed 4 bases and J shed 3 bases, with 16 bases lying between them. The germline V gene encodes CDR1 MDHEN and CDR2 SYDVKM. The CDR3 DNA is TGTGCCAGCAGTTCTACGGGTACTCTAGGCTACGAGCAGTACTTC. Translation gives CASSSTGTLGYEQYF.

There are a few counts of this clonotype. The J gene is TRBJ2-5, the V gene TRBV20-1; no clear D. V shed 2 bases and J shed 6 bases, with 16 bases lying between them. Germline loops: CDR1 DFQATT, CDR2 SNEGSKA (reference sequence). This CDR3 comprises 14 residues. The CDR3 DNA reads TGCAGTGCTAGATCAGGCGGCGAGGACCAGACCCAGTACTTC. Translating gives CSARSGGEDQTQYF.